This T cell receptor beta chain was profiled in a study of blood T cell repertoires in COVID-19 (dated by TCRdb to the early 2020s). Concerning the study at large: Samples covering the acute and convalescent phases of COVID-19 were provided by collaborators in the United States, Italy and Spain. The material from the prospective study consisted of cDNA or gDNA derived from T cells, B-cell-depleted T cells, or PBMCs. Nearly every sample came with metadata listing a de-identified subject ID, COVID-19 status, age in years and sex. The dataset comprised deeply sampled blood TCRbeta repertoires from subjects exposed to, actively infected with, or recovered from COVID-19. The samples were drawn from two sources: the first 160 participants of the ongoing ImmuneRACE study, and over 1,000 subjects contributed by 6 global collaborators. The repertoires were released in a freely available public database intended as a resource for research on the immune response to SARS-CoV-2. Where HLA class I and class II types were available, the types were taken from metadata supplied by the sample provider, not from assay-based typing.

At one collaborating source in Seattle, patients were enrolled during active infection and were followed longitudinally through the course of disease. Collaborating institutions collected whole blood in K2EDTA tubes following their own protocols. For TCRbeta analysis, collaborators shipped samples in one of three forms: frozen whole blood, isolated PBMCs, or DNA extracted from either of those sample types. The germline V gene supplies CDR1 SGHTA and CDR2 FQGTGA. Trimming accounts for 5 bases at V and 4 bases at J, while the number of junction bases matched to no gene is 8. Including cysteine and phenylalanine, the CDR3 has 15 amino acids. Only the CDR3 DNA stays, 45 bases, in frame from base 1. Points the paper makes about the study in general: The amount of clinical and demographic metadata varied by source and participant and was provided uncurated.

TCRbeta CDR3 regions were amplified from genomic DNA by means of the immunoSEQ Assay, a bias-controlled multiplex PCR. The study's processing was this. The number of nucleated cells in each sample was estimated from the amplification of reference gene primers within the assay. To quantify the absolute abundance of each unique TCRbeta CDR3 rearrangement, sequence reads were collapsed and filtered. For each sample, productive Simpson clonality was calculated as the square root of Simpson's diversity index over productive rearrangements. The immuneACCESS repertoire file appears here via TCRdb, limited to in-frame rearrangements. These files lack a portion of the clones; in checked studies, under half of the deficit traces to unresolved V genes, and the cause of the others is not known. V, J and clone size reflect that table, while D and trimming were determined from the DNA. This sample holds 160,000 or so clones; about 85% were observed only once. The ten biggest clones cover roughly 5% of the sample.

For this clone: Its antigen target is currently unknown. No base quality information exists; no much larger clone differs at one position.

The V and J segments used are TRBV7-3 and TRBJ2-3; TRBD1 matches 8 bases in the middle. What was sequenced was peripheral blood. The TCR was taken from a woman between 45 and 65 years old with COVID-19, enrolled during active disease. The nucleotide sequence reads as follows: TGTGCCAGCAGCGCCGGACAGGGTCGCGCAGATACGCAGTATTTT. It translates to CASSAGQGRADTQYF.